The subject of this entry is one TCR beta chain. Assay: immunoSEQ multiplex PCR; the TCRdb copy retains only in-frame clones and omits some. The sample includes more than 95,000 clones, 85% to 95% seen only once; the top ten take 0.99%. The CDR3 contains 12 residues. Germline loops: CDR1 SGDLS, CDR2 YYNGEE. V lost 4 bases and J 8 bases, leaving 10 bases between the germline ends. The sample is drawn from a study of T cell changes during pregnancy in multiple sclerosis. This clonotype originated in a female donor with multiple sclerosis, enrolled in a pregnancy study. The chain couples TRBV9 to TRBJ1-3; maybe TRBD1 (5 bases). The starting material was peripheral blood, obtained after pregnancy. CDR3 bases: TGTGCCAGCAGCCCAAGGGGTGACACCATATATTTT. This translates into CASSPRGDTIYF.